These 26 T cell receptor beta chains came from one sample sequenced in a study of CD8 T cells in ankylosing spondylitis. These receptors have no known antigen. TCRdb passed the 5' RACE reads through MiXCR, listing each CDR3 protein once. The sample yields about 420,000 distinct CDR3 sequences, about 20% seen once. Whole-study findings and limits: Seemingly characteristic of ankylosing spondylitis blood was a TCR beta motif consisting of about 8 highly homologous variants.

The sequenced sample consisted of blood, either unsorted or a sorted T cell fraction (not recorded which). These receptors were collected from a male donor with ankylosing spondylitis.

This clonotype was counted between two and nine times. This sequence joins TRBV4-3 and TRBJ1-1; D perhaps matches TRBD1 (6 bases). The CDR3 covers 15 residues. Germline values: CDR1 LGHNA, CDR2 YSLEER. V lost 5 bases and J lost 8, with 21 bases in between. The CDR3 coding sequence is TGCGCCAGCAGCTACACAGGGTCCCCCACCGCGGAAGCTTTCTTT. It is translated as CASSYTGSPTAEAFF.

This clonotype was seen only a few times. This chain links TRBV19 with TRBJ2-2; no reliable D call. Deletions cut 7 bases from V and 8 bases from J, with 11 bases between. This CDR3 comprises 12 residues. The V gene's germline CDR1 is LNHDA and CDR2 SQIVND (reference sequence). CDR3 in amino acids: CASTKPPGELFF. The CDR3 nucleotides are TGTGCCAGTACCAAGCCACCGGGGGAGCTGTTTTTT.

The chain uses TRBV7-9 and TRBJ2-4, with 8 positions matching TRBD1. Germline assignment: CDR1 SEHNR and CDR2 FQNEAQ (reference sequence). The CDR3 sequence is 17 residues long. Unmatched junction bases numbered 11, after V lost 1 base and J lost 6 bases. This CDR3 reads CASSLGWQGAGGNIQYF. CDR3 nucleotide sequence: TGTGCCAGCAGCTTAGGCTGGCAGGGGGCCGGTGGAAACATTCAGTACTTC.

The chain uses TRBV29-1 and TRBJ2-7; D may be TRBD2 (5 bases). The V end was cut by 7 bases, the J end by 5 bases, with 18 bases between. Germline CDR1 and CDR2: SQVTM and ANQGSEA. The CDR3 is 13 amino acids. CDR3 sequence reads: CSALNRARDEQYF. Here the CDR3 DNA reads TGCAGCGCGCTCAATCGGGCGCGGGACGAGCAGTACTTC.

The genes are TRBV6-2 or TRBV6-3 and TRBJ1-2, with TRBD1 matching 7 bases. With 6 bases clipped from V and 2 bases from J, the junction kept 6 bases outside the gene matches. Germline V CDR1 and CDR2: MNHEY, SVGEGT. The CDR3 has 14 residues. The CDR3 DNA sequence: TGTGCCAGCAGCTCGGACAGGATAAACTATGGCTACACCTTC. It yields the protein CASSSDRINYGYTF.

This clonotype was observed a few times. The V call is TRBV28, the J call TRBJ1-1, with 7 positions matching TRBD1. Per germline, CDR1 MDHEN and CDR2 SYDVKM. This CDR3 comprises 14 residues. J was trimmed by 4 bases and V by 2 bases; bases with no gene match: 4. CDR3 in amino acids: CASSLGQVGTEAFF. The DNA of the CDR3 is TGTGCCAGCAGTTTAGGACAGGTGGGCACTGAAGCTTTCTTT.

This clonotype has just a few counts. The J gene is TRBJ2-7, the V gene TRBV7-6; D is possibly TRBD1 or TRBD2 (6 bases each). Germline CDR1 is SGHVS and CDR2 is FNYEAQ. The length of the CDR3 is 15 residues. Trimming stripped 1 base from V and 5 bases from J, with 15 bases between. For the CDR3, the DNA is TGTGCCAGCAGCTTAGTGGGGGGCGATGAACACGAGCAGTACTTC. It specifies CASSLVGGDEHEQYF. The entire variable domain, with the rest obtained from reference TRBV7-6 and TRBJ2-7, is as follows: GAGVSQSPRYKVTKRGQDVALRCDPISGHVSLYWYRQALGQGPEFLTYFNYEAQQDKSGLPNDRFSAERPEGSISTLTIQRTEQRDSAMYRCASSLVGGDEHEQYFGPGTRLTVT.

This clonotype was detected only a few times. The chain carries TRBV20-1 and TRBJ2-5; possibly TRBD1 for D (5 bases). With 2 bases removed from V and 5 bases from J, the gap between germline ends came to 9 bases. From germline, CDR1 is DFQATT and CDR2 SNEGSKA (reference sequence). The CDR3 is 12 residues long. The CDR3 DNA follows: TGCAGTGCTAGAAAAGGGGTTGAGACCCAGTACTTC. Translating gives CSARKGVETQYF.

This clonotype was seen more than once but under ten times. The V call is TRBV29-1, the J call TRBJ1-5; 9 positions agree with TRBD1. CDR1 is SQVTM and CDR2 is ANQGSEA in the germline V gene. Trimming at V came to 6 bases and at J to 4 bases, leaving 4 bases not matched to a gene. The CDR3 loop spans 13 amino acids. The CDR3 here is CSVGTGTNQPQHF. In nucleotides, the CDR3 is TGCAGCGTGGGGACAGGGACGAATCAGCCCCAGCATTTT.

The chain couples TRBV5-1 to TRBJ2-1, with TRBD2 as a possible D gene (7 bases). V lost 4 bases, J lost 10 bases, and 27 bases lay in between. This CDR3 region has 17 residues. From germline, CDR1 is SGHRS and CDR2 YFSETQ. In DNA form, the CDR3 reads TGCGCCAGCAGCCCGGGGGCCCTCAGTGGGGTAGCGGGCGAGCAGTTCTTC. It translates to CASSPGALSGVAGEQFF.

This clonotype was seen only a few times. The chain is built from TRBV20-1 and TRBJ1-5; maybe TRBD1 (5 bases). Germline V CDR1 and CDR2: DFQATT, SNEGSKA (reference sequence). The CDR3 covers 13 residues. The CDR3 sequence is CSVGGLSNQPQHF. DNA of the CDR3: TGCAGCGTGGGGGGATTGAGCAATCAGCCCCAGCATTTT.

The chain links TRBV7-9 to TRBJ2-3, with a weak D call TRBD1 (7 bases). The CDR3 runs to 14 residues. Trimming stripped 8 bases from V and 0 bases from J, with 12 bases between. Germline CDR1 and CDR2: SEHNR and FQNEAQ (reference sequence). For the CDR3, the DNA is TGTGCCAGCGGAGGGACAGCTAGCACAGATACGCAGTATTTT. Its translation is CASGGTASTDTQYF.

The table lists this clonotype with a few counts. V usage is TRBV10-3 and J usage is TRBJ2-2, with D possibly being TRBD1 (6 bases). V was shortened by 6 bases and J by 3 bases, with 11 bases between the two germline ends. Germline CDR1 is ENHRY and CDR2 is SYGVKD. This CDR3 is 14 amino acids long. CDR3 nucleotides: TGTGCCATCAGGGACAGACGTGACACCGGGGAGCTGTTTTTT. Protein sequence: CAIRDRRDTGELFF.

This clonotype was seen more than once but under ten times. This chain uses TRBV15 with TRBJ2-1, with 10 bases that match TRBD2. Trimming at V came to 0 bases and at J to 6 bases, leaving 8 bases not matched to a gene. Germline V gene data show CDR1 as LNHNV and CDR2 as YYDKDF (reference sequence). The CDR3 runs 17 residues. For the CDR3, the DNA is TGTGCCACCAGCAGAGATAGAAGCAGCGGGAGGGCCAATGAGCAGTTCTTC. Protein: CATSRDRSSGRANEQFF.

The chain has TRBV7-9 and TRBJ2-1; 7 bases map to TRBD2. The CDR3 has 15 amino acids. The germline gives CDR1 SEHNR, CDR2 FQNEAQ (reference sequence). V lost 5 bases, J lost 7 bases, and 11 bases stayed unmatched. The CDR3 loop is CASSHSTSLVNEQFF. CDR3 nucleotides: TGTGCCAGCAGCCACTCGACTAGCTTGGTGAATGAGCAGTTCTTC.

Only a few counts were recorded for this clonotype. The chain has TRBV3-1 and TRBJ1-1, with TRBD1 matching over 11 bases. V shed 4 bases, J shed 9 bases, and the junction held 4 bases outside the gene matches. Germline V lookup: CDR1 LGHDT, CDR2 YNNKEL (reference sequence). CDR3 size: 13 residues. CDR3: CASSLRTGGKAFF. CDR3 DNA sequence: TGTGCCAGCAGCCTCAGGACAGGGGGCAAAGCTTTCTTT.

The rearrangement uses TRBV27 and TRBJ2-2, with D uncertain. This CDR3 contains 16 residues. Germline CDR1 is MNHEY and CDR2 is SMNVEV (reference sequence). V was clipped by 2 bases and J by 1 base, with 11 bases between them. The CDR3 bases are TGTGCCAGCAGTTTAAGGGATCCGGGGAACACCGGGGAGCTGTTTTTT. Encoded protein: CASSLRDPGNTGELFF.

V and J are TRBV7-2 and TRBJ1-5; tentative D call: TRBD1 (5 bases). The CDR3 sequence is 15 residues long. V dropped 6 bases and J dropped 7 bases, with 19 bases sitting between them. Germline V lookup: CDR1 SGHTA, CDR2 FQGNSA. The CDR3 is CASSSGTFEGQPQHF. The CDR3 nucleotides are TGTGCCAGCAGTTCGGGGACTTTCGAAGGCCAGCCCCAGCATTTT.

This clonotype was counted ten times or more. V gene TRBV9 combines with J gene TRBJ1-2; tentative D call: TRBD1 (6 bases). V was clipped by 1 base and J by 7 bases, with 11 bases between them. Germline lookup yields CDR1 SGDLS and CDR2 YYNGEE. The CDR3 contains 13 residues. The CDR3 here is CASSVLGGSGYTF. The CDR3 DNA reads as TGTGCCAGCAGCGTATTAGGGGGGAGTGGCTACACCTTC. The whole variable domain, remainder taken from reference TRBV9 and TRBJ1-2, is DSGVTQTPKHLITATGQRVTLRCSPRSGDLSVYWYQQSLDQGLQFLIQYYNGEERAKGNILERFSAQQFPDLHSELNLSSLELGDSALYFCASSVLGGSGYTFGSGTRLTVV.

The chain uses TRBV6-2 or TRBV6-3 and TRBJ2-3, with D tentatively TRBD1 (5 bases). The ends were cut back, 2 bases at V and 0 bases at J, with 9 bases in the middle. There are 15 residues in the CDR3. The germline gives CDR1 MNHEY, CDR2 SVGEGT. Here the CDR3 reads CASSYGASSTDTQYF. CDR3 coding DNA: TGTGCCAGCAGTTACGGGGCGTCTAGCACAGATACGCAGTATTTT.

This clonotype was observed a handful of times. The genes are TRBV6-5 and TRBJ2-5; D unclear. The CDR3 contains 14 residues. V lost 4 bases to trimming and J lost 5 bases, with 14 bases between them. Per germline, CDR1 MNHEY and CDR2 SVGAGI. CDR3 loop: CASSFSSTRETQYF. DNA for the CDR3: TGTGCCAGCAGTTTCTCGAGCACCCGGGAGACCCAGTACTTC.

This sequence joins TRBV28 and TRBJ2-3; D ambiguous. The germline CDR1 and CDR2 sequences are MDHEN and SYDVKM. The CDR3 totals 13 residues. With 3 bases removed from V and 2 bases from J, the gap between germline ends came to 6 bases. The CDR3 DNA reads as TGTGCCAGCAGTTTGCCGGACACAGATACGCAGTATTTT. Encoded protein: CASSLPDTDTQYF.

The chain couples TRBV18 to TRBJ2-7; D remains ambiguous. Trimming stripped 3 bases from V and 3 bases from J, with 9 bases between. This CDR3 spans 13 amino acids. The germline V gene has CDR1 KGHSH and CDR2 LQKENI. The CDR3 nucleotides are TGTGCCAGCTCACCGGCCAGCCGCTACGAGCAGTACTTC. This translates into CASSPASRYEQYF.

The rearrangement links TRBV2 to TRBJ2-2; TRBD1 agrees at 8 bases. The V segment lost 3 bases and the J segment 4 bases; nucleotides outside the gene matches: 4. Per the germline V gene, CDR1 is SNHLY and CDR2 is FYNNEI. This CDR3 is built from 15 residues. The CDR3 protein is CASSDETGATGELFF. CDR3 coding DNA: TGTGCCAGCAGTGATGAGACAGGGGCCACCGGGGAGCTGTTTTTT.

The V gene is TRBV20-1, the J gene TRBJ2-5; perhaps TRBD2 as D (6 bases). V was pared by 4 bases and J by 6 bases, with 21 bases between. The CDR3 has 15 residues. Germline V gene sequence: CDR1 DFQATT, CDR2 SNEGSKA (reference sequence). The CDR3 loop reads CSAKGGWTEQKTQYF. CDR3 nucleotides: TGCAGTGCTAAAGGAGGGTGGACGGAGCAAAAGACCCAGTACTTC.

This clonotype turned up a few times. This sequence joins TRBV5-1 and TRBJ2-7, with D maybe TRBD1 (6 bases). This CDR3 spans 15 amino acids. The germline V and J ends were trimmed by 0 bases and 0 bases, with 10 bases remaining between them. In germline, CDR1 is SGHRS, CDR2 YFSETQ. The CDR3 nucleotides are TGCGCCAGCAGCTTGGTCGGGGACATCTCCTACGAGCAGTACTTC. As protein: CASSLVGDISYEQYF. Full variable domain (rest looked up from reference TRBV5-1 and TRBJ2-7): KAGVTQTPRYLIKTRGQQVTLSCSPISGHRSVSWYQQTPGQGLQFLFEYFSETQRNKGNFPGRFSGRQFSNSRSEMNVSTLELGDSALYLCASSLVGDISYEQYFGPGTRLTVT.